A selection of T cell receptor beta chains follows, all from one sample in a study of blood T cells in healthy people across ages. TCRdb re-analysed the 5' RACE reads in MiXCR, keeping a single row per CDR3 protein. The repertoire consists of almost 300,000 distinct CDR3 sequences, with 25% to 30% occurring once and the leading ten covering 25% to 35%. What was sequenced was blood. These receptors came from a woman aged 70-85 years in good health. Both conserved end residues are part of each CDR3. A D gene is named only where the DNA matches it firmly. Size values are once, few and many counts, or a class for expanded clones, and some rows have none.

v_gene	abundance	d_gene	len	j_gene	CDR3nt	CDR3aa
TRBV29-1	few	NA	11	TRBJ2-3	TGCAGCGTTGAACTTACAGATACGCAGTATTTT	CSVELTDTQYF
TRBV14	few	TRBD1	17	TRBJ2-4	TGTGCCAGCAGCCCGGGACAGGGCGTTCGGTGGAAGAACATTCAGTACTTC	CASSPGQGVRWKNIQYF
TRBV27	few	NA	11	TRBJ2-7	TGTGCCAGCACCCCGAGGGGCGAGCAGTACTTC	CASTPRGEQYF
TRBV28	NA	TRBD1	14	TRBJ2-3	TGTGCCAGCAGCCGACAGGGCGGTTGGGATACGCAGTATTTT	CASSRQGGWDTQYF
TRBV18	few	NA	13	TRBJ1-5	TGTGCCAGCTCACCACAGGGGTATCAGCCCCAGCATTTT	CASSPQGYQPQHF
TRBV6-2/TRBV6-3	NA	NA	11	TRBJ2-7	TGTGCCAGCAGCCAAGGACCAGGGGAGTACTTC	CASSQGPGEYF
TRBV11-2	few	NA	16	TRBJ1-6	TGTACCAGCAACTTAGCGGGCCAGATTTATAATTCACCCCTCCACTTT	CTSNLAGQIYNSPLHF
TRBV28	NA	TRBD2	16	TRBJ2-3	TGTGCCAGCAGTTCAGAAGGGAGCGGGAGGCCAGATACGCAGTATTTT	CASSSEGSGRPDTQYF
TRBV20-1	NA	TRBD2	16	TRBJ2-4	TGCAGTGCTAGTCAACTGGGCGGGGGAGCCAAAAACATTCAGTACTTC	CSASQLGGGAKNIQYF
TRBV10-3	NA	TRBD1	14	TRBJ2-7	TGTGCCATCAAGAGGGGTACAGGGGTCTACGAGCAGTACTTC	CAIKRGTGVYEQYF
TRBV28	many	NA	14	TRBJ1-5	TGTGCCAGCAGTGCCGCAGGGCAGGTTCAGCCCCAGCATTTT	CASSAAGQVQPQHF
TRBV3-1	few	NA	12	TRBJ2-3	TGTGCCAGCAGCCTAGGGTACGATACGCAGTATTTT	CASSLGYDTQYF
TRBV7-2	NA	TRBD2	15	TRBJ2-3	TGTGCCAGCAGCTTAGGGGGTAGCGGGAGAGATACGCAGTATTTT	CASSLGGSGRDTQYF
TRBV28	NA	TRBD2	14	TRBJ2-1	TGTGCCAGCGGGCTGGCGGGAGCTCGCAATGAGCAGTTCTTC	CASGLAGARNEQFF
TRBV18	NA	NA	15	TRBJ1-4	TGTGCCAGCTCACCACGCGAGGGAATCGGTGAAAAACTGTTTTTT	CASSPREGIGEKLFF
TRBV28	few	TRBD2	15	TRBJ2-5	TGTGCCAGCAGTCTAAAGCGGGAGAGGGGAGAGACCCAGTACTTC	CASSLKRERGETQYF